At least ten counts were recorded for the clone carrying this T cell receptor (beta chain). Graves' hyperthyroidism was deemed stable given no ophthalmopathy progression within 18 months. The study enrolled patients aged 18 to 65 with newly diagnosed hyperthyroidism of under 2 months' duration. The study excluded patients with uncontrolled infection, other autoimmune disease, pregnancy or lactation. The sample belongs to a study of T cells in Graves' hyperthyroidism and ophthalmopathy. Authors of the study amplified TCR beta CDR3 regions from RNA transcripts. When the TCR CDR3 underwent first-round RT-PCR, the HTBI primer set was used. TCRdb itself ran the multiplex PCR reads through MiXCR, one entry per CDR3 protein. Of roughly 170,000 distinct CDR3 sequences listed, 15% to 20% were seen once; the top ten hold about 31%. V lost 9 bases and J 0 bases, leaving 11 bases between the germline ends. There are 14 residues in the CDR3.

The sequence was obtained from a woman aged 45-65 years with Graves' hyperthyroidism. V and J are TRBV12-3 or TRBV12-4 and TRBJ1-4; no firm D call. Sequenced input: blood. CDR3 coding DNA: TGTGCCAGTAAAAAACATGCAACTAATGAAAAACTGTTTTTT. It is translated as CASKKHATNEKLFF.